These 32 T cell receptor beta chains originate from one sample sequenced in a study of T cells in Graves' hyperthyroidism and ophthalmopathy. Amplification of TCR beta CDR3 regions used RNA as the template. HTBI primers were the set used in a first-round RT-PCR of the TCR CDR3. TCRdb reprocessed the multiplex PCR reads with MiXCR, giving one entry per CDR3 protein. The sample contains about 560,000 distinct CDR3 sequences, about a sixth of which appear only once. Sequenced material: blood. The origin of the receptors is a woman aged 18-35 years with Graves' hyperthyroidism.

This clonotype was recorded many times. The genes are TRBV3-1 and TRBJ1-1; D unclear. The CDR3 spans 12 residues. Trimming removed 4 bases from V and 2 bases from J, with 5 bases in between. CDR1 is LGHDT, CDR2 YNNKEL, per germline (reference sequence). In DNA, the CDR3 is TGTGCCAGCAGCCGAACTAACACTGAAGCTTTCTTT. Amino acids: CASSRTNTEAFF.

This clonotype was observed at least ten times. The genes are TRBV7-2 and TRBJ2-1; no clear D gene. Trimming took 0 bases from V and 6 from J, leaving 6 bases between them. Germline loops: CDR1 SGHTA, CDR2 FQGNSA. The CDR3 is 13 residues long. This CDR3 reads CASSLAGFNEQFF. DNA for the CDR3: TGTGCCAGCAGCTTAGCAGGCTTCAATGAGCAGTTCTTC.

This clonotype has more than one count but fewer than ten. J is TRBJ1-1 and V is TRBV27; D unresolved. Germline values: CDR1 MNHEY, CDR2 SMNVEV (reference sequence). V was pared by 4 bases and J by 4 bases, with 16 bases between. CDR3 length equals 15 residues. This chain's CDR3 is CASSSLRTIFTEAFF. The CDR3 bases are TGTGCCAGCAGTTCCCTCCGGACTATATTCACTGAAGCTTTCTTT.

This clonotype occurred many times. The CDR3 DNA is TGTGCCAGCAGTGATGGACAGGGGGCGGATGGCTACACCTTC. Its translation is CASSDGQGADGYTF. The chain joins TRBV12-3 or TRBV12-4 to TRBJ1-2, with 11 bases matching TRBD1. The CDR3 covers 14 residues. V gave up 5 bases and J gave up 6 bases; unmatched junction bases: 5.

The chain joins TRBV4-3 to TRBJ1-2; 7 nucleotides align to TRBD1. The germline V gene has CDR1 LGHNA and CDR2 YSLEER. The CDR3 has 14 residues. V lost 3 bases to trimming and J lost 2 bases; unmatched junction nucleotides: 3. CDR3 sequence: CASSHEGQNYGYTF. The DNA of the CDR3 is TGCGCCAGCAGCCACGAGGGACAGAACTATGGCTACACCTTC.

This clonotype has just a few counts. The chain joins TRBV20-1 to TRBJ2-1; TRBD2 aligns across 7 bases. Germline trimming cut 1 base from V and 8 bases from J; bases unmatched to any gene: 5. This CDR3 spans 13 amino acids. CDR1 is DFQATT and CDR2 is SNEGSKA in the germline V gene (reference sequence). The CDR3 DNA follows: TGCAGTGCTAGAGGACTAGCCTTAGATGAGCAGTTCTTC. Its protein product is CSARGLALDEQFF.

The rearrangement joins TRBV11-2 to TRBJ1-3, with 9 positions matching TRBD1. This CDR3 spans 18 amino acids. Germline lookup yields CDR1 SGHAT and CDR2 FQNNGV. The V segment lost 5 bases and the J segment 3 bases; nucleotides outside the gene matches: 14. The CDR3, as DNA: TGTGCCAGCAGCGACCACAGGGGGCCTAATCTCTTTGGAAACACCATATATTTT. It codes for CASSDHRGPNLFGNTIYF. The variable domain in full, completed from reference TRBV11-2 and TRBJ1-3, reads EAGVAQSPRYKIIEKRQSVAFWCNPISGHATLYWYQQILGQGPKLLIQFQNNGVVDDSQLPKDRFSAERLKGVDSTLKIQPAKLEDSAVYLCASSDHRGPNLFGNTIYFGEGSWLTVV.

In its sample, this clonotype was seen a few times. A read error may explain this, as a much larger clone is one base away. This chain joins TRBV2 and TRBJ2-5; TRBD2 matches at 9 bases. The CDR3 length is 13 residues. Germline CDR1 reads SNHLY; CDR2 reads FYNNEI. CDR3 residues: CAGSGLAWETQYF. The CDR3, as DNA: TGTGCCGGCAGCGGACTAGCGTGGGAGACCCAGTACTTC.

This clonotype was seen many times. The chain uses TRBV13 and TRBJ2-7, with D unresolved. Trimming removed 1 base from V and 2 bases from J, with 3 bases in between. The CDR3 consists of 12 residues. CDR1 and CDR2 (germline): PRHDT, FYEKMQ (reference sequence). CDR3 DNA sequence: TGTGCCAGCAGCTTAGTTGCCTACGAGCAGTACTTC. Translation gives CASSLVAYEQYF.

The chain joins TRBV19 to TRBJ2-7; 7 bases agree with TRBD1. Germline CDR1 LNHDA, CDR2 SQIVND (reference sequence). There are 13 residues in the CDR3. Losses at the gene ends were 9 bases for V and 1 base for J; bases not matched to a gene: 6. CDR3 bases: TGTGCCAGCTCCGGGACAGCGTCCTACGAGCAGTACTTC. Translated, it gives CASSGTASYEQYF.

At least ten counts were recorded for this clonotype. The chain employs TRBV7-6 and TRBJ1-3; D is ambiguous. Germline CDR1 is SGHVS and CDR2 is FNYEAQ. The CDR3 consists of 15 residues. Trimming shortened V by 1 base and J by 0 bases, and 7 bases separated the two germline ends. This CDR3 reads CASSLGRYSGNTIYF. The CDR3 nucleotides are TGTGCCAGCAGCTTAGGACGGTACTCTGGAAACACCATATATTTT.

This clonotype was observed at least ten times. This rearrangement joins TRBV12-3 or TRBV12-4 to TRBJ1-5; D gene ambiguous. This CDR3 contains 13 residues. V was shortened by 5 bases and J by 11 bases, with 16 bases between the two germline ends. The CDR3 region has the DNA TGTGCCAGCAGTCGAGAAGACTTATCAGCCCAGCATTTT. Encoded protein: CASSREDLSAQHF.

Only a few counts were recorded for this clonotype. The chain links TRBV7-9 to TRBJ2-2, with D unclear. This CDR3 spans 14 amino acids. Germline CDR1 and CDR2: SEHNR and FQNEAQ (reference sequence). Trimming pared 2 bases from V and 0 bases from J, leaving 4 bases between. The CDR3 sequence is CASSLNPNTGELFF. CDR3 sequence (DNA): TGTGCCAGCAGCTTAAATCCGAACACCGGGGAGCTGTTTTTT.

The rearrangement uses TRBV29-1 and TRBJ1-4, with 10 positions matching TRBD1. The CDR3 is 14 amino acids. Germline trimming cut 6 bases from V and 7 bases from J; bases unmatched to any gene: 8. CDR1 SQVTM and CDR2 ANQGSEA come from the germline V gene. This CDR3 is CSVLRRDRGEKLFF. CDR3 DNA: TGCAGCGTCCTCCGAAGGGACAGGGGTGAAAAACTGTTTTTT.

This clonotype occurred a few times. The chain recombines TRBV2 with TRBJ1-6; D ambiguous. Germline CDR1 reads SNHLY; CDR2 reads FYNNEI. CDR3 size: 17 residues. The V end lost 6 bases, the J end lost 0 bases, and 15 bases lay between the germline ends. The chain's CDR3 is CASRPAGRSSYNSPLHF. CDR3 DNA sequence: TGTGCCAGCAGGCCCGCGGGGAGGAGCTCCTATAATTCACCCCTCCACTTT.

Turning to this clonotype: Being one base from a much bigger clone, this may be a read error. The chain joins TRBV20-1 to TRBJ1-1, with D uncertain. CDR1 and CDR2 (germline): DFQATT, SNEGSKA (reference sequence). The CDR3 runs to 15 residues. CDR3 sequence: CSADRADTSSTEALF. In nucleotides, the CDR3 is TGCAGTGCGGACCGGGCCGATACGAGTAGCACTGAAGCTCTCTTT.

With regard to this clonotype: This may arise from a read error, as a much more abundant clone is one base away. V and J are TRBV20-1 and TRBJ2-1; 7 bases align to TRBD2. Germline CDR1 reads DFQATT; CDR2 reads SNEGSKA (reference sequence). This CDR3 has 17 residues. The chain's CDR3 is CSARDPTRLAAYNDQFF. The CDR3 bases are TGCAGTGCTAGAGATCCCACCCGGCTAGCGGCCTACAATGATCAGTTCTTC.

About this clonotype: The junction departs from germline at one end; a sequencing error may be responsible. The CDR3 region has the DNA TGTGCCAGCAGTCGTCACGGGGCCACTGGCCACACCTTC. This translates into CASSRHGATGHTF. The chain uses TRBV7-9 and TRBJ1-2; weak D call: TRBD1 (5 bases). This CDR3 has 13 residues. CDR1 and CDR2 (germline): SEHNR, FQNEAQ (reference sequence).

This clonotype was counted ten times or more. The chain employs TRBV5-1 and TRBJ2-1; 7 bases fit TRBD1. J gave up 8 bases and V 0 bases, and 5 bases lay outside the gene matches. This CDR3 has 14 residues. CDR1 is SGHRS, CDR2 YFSETQ, per germline. The CDR3 loop is CASSLGQTGDEQFF. The CDR3 bases are TGCGCCAGCAGCTTGGGCCAAACAGGGGATGAGCAGTTCTTC.

The chain recombines TRBV9 with TRBJ2-7; D is possibly TRBD1 (6 bases). V was cut by 0 bases and J by 3 bases, with 13 bases left in between. The CDR3 totals 15 residues. CDR1 and CDR2 from the germline V gene are SGDLS and YYNGEE. CDR3 region: CASSVAPQGSYEQYF. The CDR3 DNA follows: TGTGCCAGCAGCGTAGCCCCCCAGGGGAGCTACGAGCAGTACTTC.

This clonotype was recorded at least ten times. The V call is TRBV28, the J call TRBJ1-2, with no clear D. The CDR3 consists of 13 residues. The V and J ends lost 2 bases and 4 bases respectively, with 8 bases between them. CDR1 MDHEN and CDR2 SYDVKM come from the germline V gene. The CDR3, as DNA: TGTGCCAGCAGTTTAGGAGTCCGCTATGGCTACACCTTC. Residues: CASSLGVRYGYTF.

The chain employs TRBV24-1 and TRBJ2-3, with a possible D match to TRBD2 (6 bases). CDR1 is KGHDR, CDR2 SFDVKD, per germline. The CDR3 is 15 residues long. Deletions cut 0 bases from V and 2 bases from J, with 8 bases between. The CDR3 nucleotides read TGTGCCACCAGTGATTTGCGGACTACCACAGATACGCAGTATTTT. Its protein product is CATSDLRTTTDTQYF.

The chain couples TRBV7-9 to TRBJ1-2; TRBD1 is a possible D gene (5 bases). V dropped 3 bases and J dropped 2 bases, with 16 bases sitting between them. This CDR3 has 16 amino acids. The germline gives CDR1 SEHNR, CDR2 FQNEAQ (reference sequence). For the CDR3, the DNA is TGTGCCAGCAGCTTCTTCGGGGGTGTCCCGAACTATGGCTACACCTTC. This encodes CASSFFGGVPNYGYTF.

V and J are TRBV4-3 and TRBJ1-6; D perhaps matches TRBD1 (5 bases). This CDR3 contains 15 residues. V was pared by 1 base and J by 3 bases, with 7 bases between. CDR1 and CDR2 from the germline V gene are LGHNA and YSLEER. The CDR3 reads CASSQGQFYNSPLHF. CDR3 nucleotides: TGCGCCAGCAGCCAAGGACAGTTCTATAATTCACCCCTCCACTTT.

This clonotype appeared many times. The J gene is TRBJ1-6, the V gene TRBV7-2; TRBD1 matches at 8 bases. The J segment lost 5 bases and the V segment lost 6 bases, leaving 12 bases of the junction unmatched. Germline V gene lookup returns CDR1 SGHTA and CDR2 FQGNSA. The CDR3 consists of 17 residues. DNA for the CDR3: TGTGCCAGCAGTTCCCGGACAGGGCCGATAAATAATTCACCCCTCCACTTT. It specifies CASSSRTGPINNSPLHF.

This clonotype was found a few times. The gene calls are TRBV5-1 and TRBJ1-2; tentative D call: TRBD1 (6 bases). The CDR3 runs to 16 residues. The germline V and J ends were trimmed by 4 bases and 2 bases, with 18 bases remaining between them. The germline gives CDR1 SGHRS, CDR2 YFSETQ. CDR3 nucleotide sequence: TGCGCCAGCAGCCTGGATCCTTCGACAGGAAACTATGGCTACACCTTC. It yields the protein CASSLDPSTGNYGYTF.

This clonotype was seen many times. The rearrangement joins TRBV10-3 to TRBJ1-1; no firm D call. The CDR3 spans 13 residues. Trimming removed 4 bases at V and 1 base at J, with 7 bases between. From germline, CDR1 is ENHRY and CDR2 SYGVKD. This CDR3 is CAISVAENTEAFF. The CDR3 region has the DNA TGTGCCATCAGTGTCGCGGAGAACACTGAAGCTTTCTTT.

This clonotype was recorded many times. The chain is built from TRBV9 and TRBJ1-2; D uncertain. Trimming stripped 0 bases from V and 2 bases from J, with 11 bases between. Germline CDR1 reads SGDLS; CDR2 reads YYNGEE. This CDR3 is 15 amino acids long. The DNA of the CDR3 is TGTGCCAGCAGCGTAGCTCAGGCGGGCAACTATGGCTACACCTTC. As protein: CASSVAQAGNYGYTF.

This clonotype turned up a few times. An end of the junction does not agree with germline; a read error may underlie this. The gene calls are TRBV4-1 and TRBJ1-5; 8 nucleotides match TRBD1. Germline V gene lookup returns CDR1 MGHRA and CDR2 YSYEKL. The CDR3 spans 14 residues. The CDR3 nucleotides read TGCGCCAGCAGCCAATCAGGGGGCAAACAGCCCCAGCATTTT. Amino acids: CASSQSGGKQPQHF.

This clonotype was counted only a few times. The rearrangement joins TRBV6-4 to TRBJ2-3; perhaps TRBD1 as D (5 bases). Trimming shortened V by 6 bases and J by 9 bases, and 16 bases separated the two germline ends. CDR3 length equals 13 residues. Germline V gene lookup returns CDR1 MRHNA and CDR2 SNTAGT. CDR3 residues: CASSPSEGVTQYF. The CDR3 nucleotides read TGTGCCAGCAGCCCGTCTGAAGGGGTCACGCAGTATTTT.

The rearrangement uses TRBV27 and TRBJ1-2; 11 bases are shared with TRBD1. The CDR3 has 12 residues. V lost 9 bases to trimming and J lost 5 bases; unmatched junction nucleotides: 2. Germline V lookup: CDR1 MNHEY, CDR2 SMNVEV (reference sequence). CDR3 bases: TGTGCCAGGGACAGGGGGCCTTATGGCTACACCTTC. As protein: CARDRGPYGYTF.

This clonotype was counted many times. The chain uses TRBV29-1 and TRBJ2-7, with TRBD1 identical over 8 bases. From germline, CDR1 is SQVTM and CDR2 ANQGSEA. The V and J ends lost 5 bases and 0 bases, in that order; junction bases with no gene match: 3. This CDR3 contains 13 residues. Written as DNA, the CDR3 is TGCAGCGTTACAGGGGGTAACTCCTACGAGCAGTACTTC. Translated: CSVTGGNSYEQYF.